The 10 T cell receptor beta chains below were found in one sample sequenced in a study of blood T cell repertoires in COVID-19. The assay was immunoSEQ multiplex PCR, and TCRdb's table has in-frame clones only and misses some. The sample holds 390,000 or so clones, about 87% seen once. The sequencing input was PBMCs or T cells enriched from blood (not recorded which). The receptor source for this set is a woman aged 50 to 60 who had recovered from COVID-19.

The V gene is TRBV15, the J gene TRBJ1-2, with a possible D match to TRBD1 (5 bases). The V end was cut by 1 base, the J end by 2 bases, with 14 bases between. The germline CDR1 and CDR2 sequences are LNHNV and YYDKDF (reference sequence). This CDR3 spans 16 amino acids. This CDR3 is CATSRASQGRNYGYTF. The CDR3 DNA follows: TGTGCCACCAGCAGAGCGTCCCAGGGTCGCAACTATGGCTACACCTTC.

This clone was found once. The rearrangement links TRBV20-1 to TRBJ2-7, with D hard to call. Germline assignment: CDR1 DFQATT and CDR2 SNEGSKA (reference sequence). The CDR3 covers 11 residues. With 3 bases removed from V and 2 bases from J, the gap between germline ends came to 5 bases. This chain's CDR3 is CSARSTYEQYF. CDR3 nucleotides: TGCAGTGCTAGGTCTACCTACGAGCAGTACTTC.

The chain recombines TRBV4-1 with TRBJ1-2, with TRBD1 matching over 9 bases. V was pared by 7 bases and J by 2 bases, with 8 bases of the junction left unmatched. Germline assignment: CDR1 MGHRA and CDR2 YSYEKL. There are 15 residues in the CDR3. CDR3 region: CASTTGGQGNYGYTF. In DNA, the CDR3 is TGCGCCAGCACTACGGGGGGACAGGGAAACTATGGCTACACCTTC.

The chain is built from TRBV6-2 or TRBV6-3 and TRBJ1-5; 8 positions agree with TRBD1. Germline loops: CDR1 MNHEY, CDR2 SVGEGT. The length of the CDR3 is 16 residues. V lost 4 bases to trimming and J lost 4 bases; unmatched junction nucleotides: 9. CDR3 loop: CASSWDQGAENQPQHF. CDR3 bases: TGTGCCAGCAGTTGGGACCAGGGGGCGGAAAATCAGCCCCAGCATTTT.

This chain's CDR3 is CASSEPGLAGGNEQFF. CDR3 bases: TGTGCCAGCAGCGAGCCGGGACTAGCGGGGGGGAATGAGCAGTTCTTC. The chain joins TRBV7-9 to TRBJ2-1; 16 bases map to TRBD2. This CDR3 region has 16 residues. V lost 5 bases to trimming and J lost 7 bases; unmatched junction nucleotides: 5. CDR1 is SEHNR, CDR2 FQNEAQ, per germline (reference sequence).

This clone was seen only once. The chain uses TRBV30 and TRBJ1-2, with D possibly TRBD1 on 5 matching bases. This CDR3 has 12 residues. The germline V gene encodes CDR1 GTSNPN and CDR2 SVGIG (reference sequence). Deletions cut 3 bases from V and 8 bases from J, with 13 bases between. CDR3 sequence (DNA): TGTGCCTGGAGCCGGGGGGGGAACGGCTACACCTTC. Its translation is CAWSRGGNGYTF. The full variable domain, rest sourced from reference TRBV30 and TRBJ1-2, is SQTIHQWPATLVQPVGSPLSLECTVEGTSNPNLYWYRQAAGRGLQLLFYSVGIGQISSEVPQNLSASRPQDRQFILSSKKLLLSDSGFYLCAWSRGGNGYTFGSGTRLTVV.

This clone was counted a single time. This chain joins TRBV10-3 and TRBJ1-1; D is undetermined. V gave up 0 bases and J gave up 7 bases, with 6 bases separating them. The V gene's germline CDR1 is ENHRY and CDR2 SYGVKD. CDR3 length: 12 amino acids. CDR3 sequence: CAISESGREAFF. In DNA form, the CDR3 reads TGTGCCATCAGTGAGTCGGGCCGTGAAGCTTTCTTT.

This chain connects TRBV3-1 (or the pseudogene TRBV3-2) to TRBJ1-3; D gene unclear. The germline V gene encodes CDR1 LGHDT and CDR2 YNNKEL (reference sequence). V was pared by 3 bases and J by 0 bases, with 9 bases between. The CDR3 is made up of 15 amino acids. CDR3 in amino acids: CASSQGSSSGNTIYF. The CDR3 coding sequence is TGTGCCAGCAGCCAGGGCTCCTCCTCTGGAAACACCATATATTTT.

The genes are TRBV6-5 and TRBJ2-3; D ambiguous. Trimming removed 0 bases at V and 2 bases at J, with 6 bases between. The CDR3 is made up of 14 amino acids. The V gene's germline CDR1 is MNHEY and CDR2 SVGAGI. CDR3 bases: TGTGCCAGCAGTTACTCGCACAACACAGATACGCAGTATTTT. Translation gives CASSYSHNTDTQYF.

This clone occurred once. The CDR3 sequence is CASSEFQDSLSPLHF. DNA for the CDR3: TGTGCCAGCAGTGAATTTCAAGACAGTTTATCACCCCTCCACTTT. The rearrangement joins TRBV6-1 to TRBJ1-6, with a possible D match to TRBD1 (5 bases). The V end lost 2 bases, the J end lost 10 bases, and 15 bases lay between the germline ends. The CDR3 loop spans 15 amino acids. CDR1 and CDR2 from the germline V gene are MNHNS and SASEGT.